This TCR beta chain was identified during a study of blood T cell repertoires in COVID-19. Across the whole study: Acute and convalescent COVID-19 specimens originated in the United States, Italy and Spain. Sources were T cells, B-cell-depleted T cells, or PBMCs; the material itself was cDNA or gDNA.

This CDR3 spans 14 amino acids. Looked up from germline, CDR1 is SGHKS and CDR2 is YYEKEE (reference sequence). Trimming pared 5 bases from V and 4 bases from J, leaving 13 bases between. Authors' analysis steps: From reference gene primer amplification, estimates of nucleated cell counts were derived. Assay used: immunoSEQ multiplex PCR; TCRdb lists only in-frame clones, some missing. V, J and clone size derive from that table, while D and trimming were established from the DNA sequence. The sample consists of 85,000 to 120,000 clones, roughly 80% of them appearing once. The receptor comes from a woman in her sixties or seventies with acute or convalescent COVID-19. This sequence joins TRBV5-5 and TRBJ2-1; possible D gene TRBD1, 6 bases. Sample: peripheral blood. This CDR3 reads CASSDQGSYNEQFF. In DNA form, the CDR3 reads TGTGCCAGCAGTGATCAGGGGTCGTACAATGAGCAGTTCTTC.